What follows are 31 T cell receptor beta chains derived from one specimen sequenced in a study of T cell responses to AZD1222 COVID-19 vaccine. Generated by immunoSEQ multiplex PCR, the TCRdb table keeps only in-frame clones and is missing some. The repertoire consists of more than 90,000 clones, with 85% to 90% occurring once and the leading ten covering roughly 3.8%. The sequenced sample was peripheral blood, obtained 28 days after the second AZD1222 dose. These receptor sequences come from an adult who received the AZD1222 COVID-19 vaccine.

The CDR3 DNA reads as TGTGCCAGCAGCTTAGGTCTGGGGATCACTGGAAACACCATATATTTT. Protein product: CASSLGLGITGNTIYF. The rearrangement joins TRBV7-2 to TRBJ1-3, with no clear D. CDR1 and CDR2 from the germline V gene are SGHTA and FQGNSA. This CDR3 region has 16 residues. V dropped 1 base and J dropped 2 bases, with 12 bases sitting between them.

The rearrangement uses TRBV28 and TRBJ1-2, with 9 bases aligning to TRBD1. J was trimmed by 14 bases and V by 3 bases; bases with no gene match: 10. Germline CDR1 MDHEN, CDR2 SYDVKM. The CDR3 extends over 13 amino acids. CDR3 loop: CASSLYRGLQWTF. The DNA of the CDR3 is TGTGCCAGCAGTTTGTACAGGGGGCTTCAGTGGACCTTC.

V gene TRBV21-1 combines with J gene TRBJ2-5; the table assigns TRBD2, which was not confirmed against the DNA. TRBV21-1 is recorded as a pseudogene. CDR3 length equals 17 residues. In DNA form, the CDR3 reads TGTGCCAGCAGCAAATGTGAGACTAGCGGGCGAGGGGAGACCCAGTACTTC. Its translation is CASSKCETSGRGETQYF.

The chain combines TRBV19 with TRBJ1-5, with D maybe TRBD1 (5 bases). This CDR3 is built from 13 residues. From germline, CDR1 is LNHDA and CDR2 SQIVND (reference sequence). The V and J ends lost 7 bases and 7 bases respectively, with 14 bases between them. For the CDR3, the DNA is TGTGCCAGTACCATGGGGGGGTGGCAGCCCCAGCATTTT. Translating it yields CASTMGGWQPQHF.

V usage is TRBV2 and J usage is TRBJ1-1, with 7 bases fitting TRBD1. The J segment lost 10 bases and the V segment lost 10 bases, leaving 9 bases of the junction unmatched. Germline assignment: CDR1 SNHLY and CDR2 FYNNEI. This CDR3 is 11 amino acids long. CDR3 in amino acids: CATNFRGGAFF. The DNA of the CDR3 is TGTGCCACCAACTTCAGGGGGGGAGCTTTCTTT.

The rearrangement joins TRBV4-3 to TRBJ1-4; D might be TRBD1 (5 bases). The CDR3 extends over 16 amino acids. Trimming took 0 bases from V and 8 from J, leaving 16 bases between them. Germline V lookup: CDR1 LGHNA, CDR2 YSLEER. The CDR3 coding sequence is TGCGCCAGCAGCCAAGATGAGGGACTTCCTCGCGAAAAACTGTTTTTT. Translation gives CASSQDEGLPREKLFF.

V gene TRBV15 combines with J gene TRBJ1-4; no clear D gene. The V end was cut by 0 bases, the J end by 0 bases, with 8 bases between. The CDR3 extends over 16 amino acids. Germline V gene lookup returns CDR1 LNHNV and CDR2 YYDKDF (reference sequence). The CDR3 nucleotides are TGTGCCACCAGCAGAGATAGCGGTGCAACTAATGAAAAACTGTTTTTT. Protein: CATSRDSGATNEKLFF.

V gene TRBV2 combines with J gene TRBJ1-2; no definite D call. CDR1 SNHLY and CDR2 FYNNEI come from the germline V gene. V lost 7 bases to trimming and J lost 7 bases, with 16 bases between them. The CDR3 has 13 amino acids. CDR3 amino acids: CASTEEGFGGYTF. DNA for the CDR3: TGTGCCAGCACAGAGGAGGGTTTCGGTGGCTACACCTTC.

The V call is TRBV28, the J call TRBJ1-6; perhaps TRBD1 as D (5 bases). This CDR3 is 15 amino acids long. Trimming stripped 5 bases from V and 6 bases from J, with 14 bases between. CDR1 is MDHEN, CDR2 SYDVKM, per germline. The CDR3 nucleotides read TGTGCCAGCAGTACCGGGACGGCCCCTAATTCACCCCTCCACTTT. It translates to CASSTGTAPNSPLHF.

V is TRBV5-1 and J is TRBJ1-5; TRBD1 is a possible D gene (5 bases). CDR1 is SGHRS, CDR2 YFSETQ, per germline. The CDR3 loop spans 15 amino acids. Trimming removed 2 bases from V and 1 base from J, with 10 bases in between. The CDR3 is CASSFRGESNQPQHF. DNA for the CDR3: TGCGCCAGCAGCTTTCGGGGCGAGAGCAATCAGCCCCAGCATTTT.

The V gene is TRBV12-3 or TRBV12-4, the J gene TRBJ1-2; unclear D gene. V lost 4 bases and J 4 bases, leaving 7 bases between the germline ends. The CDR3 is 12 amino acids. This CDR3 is CASSSSTYGYTF. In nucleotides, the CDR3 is TGTGCCAGCAGTTCGTCGACCTATGGCTACACCTTC.

The CDR3 DNA reads TGTGCCAGCAGCCCCGTTGGCAGGGAATATGGCTACACCTTC. Translated: CASSPVGREYGYTF. This chain uses TRBV27 with TRBJ1-2, with a possible D match to TRBD1 (5 bases). CDR1 is MNHEY and CDR2 is SMNVEV in the germline V gene (reference sequence). This CDR3 spans 14 amino acids. Trimming cost V 6 bases and J 5 bases, with 16 bases left between them.

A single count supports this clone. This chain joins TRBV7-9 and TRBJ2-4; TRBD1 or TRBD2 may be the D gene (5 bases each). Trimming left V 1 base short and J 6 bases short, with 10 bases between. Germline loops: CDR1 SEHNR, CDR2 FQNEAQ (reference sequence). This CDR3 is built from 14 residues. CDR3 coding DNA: TGTGCCAGCAGCTTAGGGGGGAACGCAAACATTCAGTACTTC. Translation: CASSLGGNANIQYF.

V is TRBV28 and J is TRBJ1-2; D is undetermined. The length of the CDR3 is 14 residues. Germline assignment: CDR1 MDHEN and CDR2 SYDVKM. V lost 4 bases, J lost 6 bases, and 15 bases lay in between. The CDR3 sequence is CASSSHYPRDGYTF. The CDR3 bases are TGTGCCAGCAGTTCTCATTACCCCCGAGATGGCTACACCTTC.

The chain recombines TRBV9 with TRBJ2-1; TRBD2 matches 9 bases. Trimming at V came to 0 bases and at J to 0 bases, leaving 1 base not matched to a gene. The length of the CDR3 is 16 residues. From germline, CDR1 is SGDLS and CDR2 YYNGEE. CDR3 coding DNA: TGTGCCAGCAGCGTAGAAGCGGGGGGCTCCTACAATGAGCAGTTCTTC. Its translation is CASSVEAGGSYNEQFF.

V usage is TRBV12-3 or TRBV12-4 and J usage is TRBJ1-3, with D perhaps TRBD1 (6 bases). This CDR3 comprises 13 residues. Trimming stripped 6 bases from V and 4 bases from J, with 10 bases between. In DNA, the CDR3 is TGTGCCAGCAGCTTGGGGGGCGGAAACACCATATATTTT. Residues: CASSLGGGNTIYF.

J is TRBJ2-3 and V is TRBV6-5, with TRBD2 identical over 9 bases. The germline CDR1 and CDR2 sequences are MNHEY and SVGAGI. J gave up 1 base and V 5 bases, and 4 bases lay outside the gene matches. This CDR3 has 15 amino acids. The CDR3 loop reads CASSLLAGRTDTQYF. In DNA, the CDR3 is TGTGCCAGCAGTCTCCTAGCGGGGCGCACAGATACGCAGTATTTT.

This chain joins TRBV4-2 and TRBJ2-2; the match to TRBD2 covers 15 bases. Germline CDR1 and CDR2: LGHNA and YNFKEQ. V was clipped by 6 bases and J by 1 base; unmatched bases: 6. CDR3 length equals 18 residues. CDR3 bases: TGTGCCAGCAGACCGCCGGGACTAGCGGGGGGGAACACCGGGGAGCTGTTTTTT. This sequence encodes CASRPPGLAGGNTGELFF.

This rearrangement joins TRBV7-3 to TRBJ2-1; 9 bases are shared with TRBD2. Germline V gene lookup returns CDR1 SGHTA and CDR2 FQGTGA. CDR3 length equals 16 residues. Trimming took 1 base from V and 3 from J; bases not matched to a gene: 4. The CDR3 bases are TGTGCCAGCAGCTTAAGTATAGCGGGAGTCTACAATGAGCAGTTCTTC. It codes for CASSLSIAGVYNEQFF.

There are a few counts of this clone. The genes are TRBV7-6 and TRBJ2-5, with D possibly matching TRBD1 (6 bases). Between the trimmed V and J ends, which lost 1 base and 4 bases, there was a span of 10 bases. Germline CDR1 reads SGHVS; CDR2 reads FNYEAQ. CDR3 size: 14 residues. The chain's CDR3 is CASSLVTGRETQYF. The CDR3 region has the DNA TGTGCCAGCAGCTTAGTAACAGGGCGAGAGACCCAGTACTTC.

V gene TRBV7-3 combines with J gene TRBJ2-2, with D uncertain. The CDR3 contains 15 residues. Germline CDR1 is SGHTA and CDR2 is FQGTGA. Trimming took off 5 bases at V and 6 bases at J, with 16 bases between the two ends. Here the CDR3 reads CASSPSGRWAGELFF. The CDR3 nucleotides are TGTGCCAGCAGCCCCTCTGGACGCTGGGCCGGGGAGCTGTTTTTT.

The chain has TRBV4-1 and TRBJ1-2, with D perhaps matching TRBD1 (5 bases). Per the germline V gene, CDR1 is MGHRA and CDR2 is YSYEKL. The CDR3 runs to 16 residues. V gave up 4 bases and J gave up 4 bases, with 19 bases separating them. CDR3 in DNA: TGCGCCAGCAGCCTCCTGGCAGGGACCAGCAGCTATGGCTACACCTTC. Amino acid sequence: CASSLLAGTSSYGYTF.

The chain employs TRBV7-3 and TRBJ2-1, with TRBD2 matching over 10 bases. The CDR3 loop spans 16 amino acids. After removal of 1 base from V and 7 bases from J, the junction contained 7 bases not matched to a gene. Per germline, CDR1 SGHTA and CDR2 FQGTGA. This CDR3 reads CASSLNLAGAPNEQFF. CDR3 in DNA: TGTGCCAGCAGCTTAAATCTAGCGGGGGCCCCTAATGAGCAGTTCTTC. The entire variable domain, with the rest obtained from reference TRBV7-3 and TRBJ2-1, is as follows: GAGVSQTPSNKVTEKGKYVELRCDPISGHTALYWYRQSLGQGPEFLIYFQGTGAADDSGLPNDRFFAVRPEGSVSTLKIQRTERGDSAVYLCASSLNLAGAPNEQFFGPGTRLTVL.

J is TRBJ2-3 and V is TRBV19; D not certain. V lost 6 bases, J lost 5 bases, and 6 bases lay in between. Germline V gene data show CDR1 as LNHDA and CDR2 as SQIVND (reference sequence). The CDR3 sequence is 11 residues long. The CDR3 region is CASRNIDTQYF. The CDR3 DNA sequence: TGTGCCAGTAGAAACATAGATACGCAGTATTTT.

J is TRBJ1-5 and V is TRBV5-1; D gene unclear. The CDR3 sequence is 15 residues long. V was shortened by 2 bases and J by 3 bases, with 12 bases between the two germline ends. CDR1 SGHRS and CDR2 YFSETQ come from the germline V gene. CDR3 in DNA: TGCGCCAGCAGCTTAGGGCCGGAGGACAATCAGCCCCAGCATTTT. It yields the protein CASSLGPEDNQPQHF.

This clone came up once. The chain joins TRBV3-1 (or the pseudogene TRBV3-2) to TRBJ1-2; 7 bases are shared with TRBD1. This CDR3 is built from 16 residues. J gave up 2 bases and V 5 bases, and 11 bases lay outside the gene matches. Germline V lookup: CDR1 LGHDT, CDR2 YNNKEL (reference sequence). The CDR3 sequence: CASSFTFSGQNYGYTF. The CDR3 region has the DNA TGTGCCAGCAGCTTTACCTTTTCGGGACAGAACTATGGCTACACCTTC.

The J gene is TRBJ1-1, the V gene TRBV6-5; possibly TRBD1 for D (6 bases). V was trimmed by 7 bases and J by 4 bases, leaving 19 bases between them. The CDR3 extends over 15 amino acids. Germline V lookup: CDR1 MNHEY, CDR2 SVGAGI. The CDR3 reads CASKGVLGQSTEAFF. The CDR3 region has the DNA TGTGCCAGCAAAGGAGTTTTAGGACAGTCCACTGAAGCTTTCTTT.

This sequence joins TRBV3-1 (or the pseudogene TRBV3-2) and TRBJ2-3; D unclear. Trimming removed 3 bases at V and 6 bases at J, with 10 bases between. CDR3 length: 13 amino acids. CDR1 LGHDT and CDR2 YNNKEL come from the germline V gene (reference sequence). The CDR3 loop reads CASSQFGSDTQYF. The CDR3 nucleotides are TGTGCCAGCAGCCAGTTCGGGTCGGATACGCAGTATTTT.

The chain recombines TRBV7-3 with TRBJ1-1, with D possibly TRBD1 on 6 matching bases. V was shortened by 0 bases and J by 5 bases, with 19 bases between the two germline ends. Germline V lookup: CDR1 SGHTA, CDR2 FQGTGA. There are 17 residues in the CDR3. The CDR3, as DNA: TGTGCCAGCAGCTTAACGTTTTTGGGGACACAACGGACTGAAGCTTTCTTT. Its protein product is CASSLTFLGTQRTEAFF.

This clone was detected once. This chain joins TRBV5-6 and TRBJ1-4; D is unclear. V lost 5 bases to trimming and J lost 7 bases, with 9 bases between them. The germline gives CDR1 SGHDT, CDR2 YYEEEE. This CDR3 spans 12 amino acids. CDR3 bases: TGTGCCAGCAGTCGAACCGTTGAAAAACTGTTTTTT. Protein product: CASSRTVEKLFF.

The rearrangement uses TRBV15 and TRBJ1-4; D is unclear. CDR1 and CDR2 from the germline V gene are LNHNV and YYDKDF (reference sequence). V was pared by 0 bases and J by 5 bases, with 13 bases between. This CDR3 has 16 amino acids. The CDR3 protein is CATSRDRSAMNEKLFF. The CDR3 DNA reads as TGTGCCACCAGCAGAGATCGGTCCGCAATGAATGAAAAACTGTTTTTT.